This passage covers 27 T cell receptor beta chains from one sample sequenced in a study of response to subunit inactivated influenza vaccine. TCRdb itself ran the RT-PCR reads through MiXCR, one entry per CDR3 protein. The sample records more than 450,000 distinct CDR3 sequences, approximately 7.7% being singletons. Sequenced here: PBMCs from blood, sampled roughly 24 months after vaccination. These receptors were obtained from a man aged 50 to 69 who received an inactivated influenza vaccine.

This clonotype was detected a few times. The CDR3 DNA is TGTGCCAGCAGCTCTAAGGGCTGGGACAAAAACATTCAGTACTTC. Translating gives CASSSKGWDKNIQYF. J is TRBJ2-4 and V is TRBV7-2; D remains ambiguous. The CDR3 totals 15 residues. Germline CDR1 is SGHTA and CDR2 is FQGNSA. Between the trimmed V and J ends, which lost 4 bases and 3 bases, there was a span of 13 bases.

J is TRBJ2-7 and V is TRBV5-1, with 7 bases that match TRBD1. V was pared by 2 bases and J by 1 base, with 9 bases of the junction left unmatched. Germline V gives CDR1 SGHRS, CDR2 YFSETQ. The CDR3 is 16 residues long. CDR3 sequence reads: CASSLNPGTDSYEQYF. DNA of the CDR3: TGCGCCAGCAGCTTAAACCCCGGGACAGATTCCTACGAGCAGTACTTC.

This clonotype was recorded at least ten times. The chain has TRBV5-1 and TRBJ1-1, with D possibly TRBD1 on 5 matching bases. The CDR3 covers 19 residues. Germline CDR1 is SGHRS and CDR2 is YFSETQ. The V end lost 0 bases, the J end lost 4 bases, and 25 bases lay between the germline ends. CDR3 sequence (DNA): TGCGCCAGCAGCTTGGTGGGGTCTGGACGGGGCCCTCGATCCACTGAAGCTTTCTTT. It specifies CASSLVGSGRGPRSTEAFF.

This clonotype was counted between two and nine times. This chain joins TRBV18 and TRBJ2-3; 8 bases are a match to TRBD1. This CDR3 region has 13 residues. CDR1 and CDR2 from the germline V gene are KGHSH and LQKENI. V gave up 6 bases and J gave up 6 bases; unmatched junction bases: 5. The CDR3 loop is CASSLWTGDTQYF. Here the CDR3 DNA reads TGTGCCAGCTCTCTCTGGACAGGGGATACGCAGTATTTT.

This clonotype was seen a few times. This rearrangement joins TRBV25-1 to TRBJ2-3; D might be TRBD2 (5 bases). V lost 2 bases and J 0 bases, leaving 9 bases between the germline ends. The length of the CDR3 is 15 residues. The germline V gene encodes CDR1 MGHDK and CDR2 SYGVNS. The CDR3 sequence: CASSEGLTSTDTQYF. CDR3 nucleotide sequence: TGTGCCAGCAGTGAAGGACTCACTAGCACAGATACGCAGTATTTT.

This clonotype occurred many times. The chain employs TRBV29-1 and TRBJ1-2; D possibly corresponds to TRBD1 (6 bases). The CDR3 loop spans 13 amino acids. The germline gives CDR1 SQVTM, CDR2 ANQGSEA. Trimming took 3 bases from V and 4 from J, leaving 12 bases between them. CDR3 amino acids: CSVDTGYGYGYTF. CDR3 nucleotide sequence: TGCAGCGTTGATACAGGGTATGGCTATGGCTACACCTTC.

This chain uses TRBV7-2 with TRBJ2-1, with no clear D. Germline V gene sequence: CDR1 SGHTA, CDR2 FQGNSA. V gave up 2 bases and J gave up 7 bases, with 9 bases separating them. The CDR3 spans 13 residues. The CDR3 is CASSLISLNEQFF. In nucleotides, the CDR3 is TGTGCCAGCAGCTTAATTAGTTTAAATGAGCAGTTCTTC.

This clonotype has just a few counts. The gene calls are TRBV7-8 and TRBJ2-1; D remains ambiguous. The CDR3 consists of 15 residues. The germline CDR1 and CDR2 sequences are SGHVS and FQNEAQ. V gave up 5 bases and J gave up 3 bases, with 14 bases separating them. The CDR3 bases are TGTGCCAGCAGCCCCTCTACGGTCTACTACAATGAGCAGTTCTTC. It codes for CASSPSTVYYNEQFF.

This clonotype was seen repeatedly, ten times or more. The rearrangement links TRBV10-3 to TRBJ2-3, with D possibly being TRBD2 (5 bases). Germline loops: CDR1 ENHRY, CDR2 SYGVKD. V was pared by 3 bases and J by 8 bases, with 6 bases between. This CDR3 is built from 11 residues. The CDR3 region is CAISDGVTQYF. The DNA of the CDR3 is TGTGCCATCAGTGACGGGGTTACGCAGTATTTT.

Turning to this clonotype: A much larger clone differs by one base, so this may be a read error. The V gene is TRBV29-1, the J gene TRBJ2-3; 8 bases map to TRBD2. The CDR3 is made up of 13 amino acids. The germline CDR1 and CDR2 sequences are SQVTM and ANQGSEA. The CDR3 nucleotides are TGCAGCCTTGACGGGGGGGCAACAGATACGCAGTATTTT. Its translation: CSLDGGATDTQYF.

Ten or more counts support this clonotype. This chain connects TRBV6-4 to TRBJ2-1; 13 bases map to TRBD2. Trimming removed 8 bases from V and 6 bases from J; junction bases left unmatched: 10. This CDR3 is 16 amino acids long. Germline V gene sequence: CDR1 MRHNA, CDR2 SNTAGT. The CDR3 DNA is TGTGCCAGCCCGTATAAAGGACTAGCGGGGGCCAATGAGCAGTTCTTC. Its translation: CASPYKGLAGANEQFF.

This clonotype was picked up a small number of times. CDR3 loop: CASSGIRGGGEAFF. The CDR3, as DNA: TGTGCCAGCAGCGGCATTAGGGGGGGAGGTGAAGCTTTCTTT. The genes are TRBV6-1 and TRBJ1-1, with D perhaps TRBD1 (6 bases). V lost 6 bases and J lost 7, with 18 bases in between. CDR1 is MNHNS, CDR2 SASEGT, per germline. This CDR3 comprises 14 residues.

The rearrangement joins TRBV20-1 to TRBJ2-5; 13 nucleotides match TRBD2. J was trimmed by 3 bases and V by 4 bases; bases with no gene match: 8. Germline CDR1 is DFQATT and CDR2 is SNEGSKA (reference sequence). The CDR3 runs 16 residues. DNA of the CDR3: TGCAGTGCTACCCCATGGACTAGCGGGAGAGAAGAGACCCAGTACTTC. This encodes CSATPWTSGREETQYF.

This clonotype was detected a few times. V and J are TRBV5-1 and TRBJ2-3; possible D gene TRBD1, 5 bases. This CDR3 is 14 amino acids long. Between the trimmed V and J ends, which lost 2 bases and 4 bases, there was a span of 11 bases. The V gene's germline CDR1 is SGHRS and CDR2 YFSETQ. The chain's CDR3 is CASSFTAGSDTQYF. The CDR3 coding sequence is TGCGCCAGCAGCTTTACCGCAGGGTCAGATACGCAGTATTTT.

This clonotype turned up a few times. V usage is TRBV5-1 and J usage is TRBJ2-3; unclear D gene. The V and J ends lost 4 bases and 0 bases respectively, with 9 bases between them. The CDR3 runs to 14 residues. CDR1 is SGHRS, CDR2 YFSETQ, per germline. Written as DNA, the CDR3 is TGCGCCAGCAGCAATAGGGTTAGCACAGATACGCAGTATTTT. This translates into CASSNRVSTDTQYF.

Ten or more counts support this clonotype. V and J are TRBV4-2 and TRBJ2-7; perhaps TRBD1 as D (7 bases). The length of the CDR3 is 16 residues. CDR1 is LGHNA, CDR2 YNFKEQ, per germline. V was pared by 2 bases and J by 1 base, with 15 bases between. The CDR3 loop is CASSQRGTAGSYEQYF. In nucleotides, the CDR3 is TGTGCCAGCAGCCAACGCGGGACAGCCGGTTCCTACGAGCAGTACTTC.

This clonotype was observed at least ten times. The CDR3: CASSQEGLRADTQYF. The CDR3 DNA reads as TGCGCCAGCAGCCAAGAGGGTCTAAGGGCAGATACGCAGTATTTT. This chain joins TRBV4-1 and TRBJ2-3; no definite D call. V was shortened by 0 bases and J by 4 bases, with 11 bases between the two germline ends. CDR3 length: 15 residues. CDR1 MGHRA and CDR2 YSYEKL come from the germline V gene.

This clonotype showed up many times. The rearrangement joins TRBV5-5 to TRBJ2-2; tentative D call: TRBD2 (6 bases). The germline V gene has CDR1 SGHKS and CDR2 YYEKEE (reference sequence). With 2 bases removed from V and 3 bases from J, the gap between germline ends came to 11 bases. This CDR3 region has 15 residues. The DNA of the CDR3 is TGTGCCAGCAGCTTCTATGGAGGGCACACCGGGGAGCTGTTTTTT. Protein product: CASSFYGGHTGELFF.

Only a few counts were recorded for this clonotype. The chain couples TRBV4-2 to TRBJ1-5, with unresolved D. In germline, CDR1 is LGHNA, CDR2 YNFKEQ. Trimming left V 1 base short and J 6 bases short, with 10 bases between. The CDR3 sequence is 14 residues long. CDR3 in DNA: TGTGCCAGCAGCCAAGGCCGGGGAAGTCAGCCCCAGCATTTT. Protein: CASSQGRGSQPQHF.

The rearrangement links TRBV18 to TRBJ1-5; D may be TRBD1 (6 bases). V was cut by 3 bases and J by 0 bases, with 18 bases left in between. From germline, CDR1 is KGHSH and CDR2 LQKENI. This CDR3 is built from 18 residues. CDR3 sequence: CASSPLSTGGTSNQPQHF. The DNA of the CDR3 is TGTGCCAGCTCACCCCTTTCGACAGGTGGTACTAGCAATCAGCCCCAGCATTTT.

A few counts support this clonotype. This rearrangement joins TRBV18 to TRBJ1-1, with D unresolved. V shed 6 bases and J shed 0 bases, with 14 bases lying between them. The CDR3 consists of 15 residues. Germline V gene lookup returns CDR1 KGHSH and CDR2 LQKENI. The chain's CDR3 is CASSPDFQVNTEAFF. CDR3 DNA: TGTGCCAGCTCGCCCGACTTCCAGGTGAACACTGAAGCTTTCTTT.

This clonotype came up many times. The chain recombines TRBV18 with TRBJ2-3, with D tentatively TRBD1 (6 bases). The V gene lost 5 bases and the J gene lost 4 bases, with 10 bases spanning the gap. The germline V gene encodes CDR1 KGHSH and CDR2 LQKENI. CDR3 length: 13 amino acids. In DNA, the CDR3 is TGTGCCAGCTCAAGGACAGTTGCAGATACGCAGTATTTT. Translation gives CASSRTVADTQYF.

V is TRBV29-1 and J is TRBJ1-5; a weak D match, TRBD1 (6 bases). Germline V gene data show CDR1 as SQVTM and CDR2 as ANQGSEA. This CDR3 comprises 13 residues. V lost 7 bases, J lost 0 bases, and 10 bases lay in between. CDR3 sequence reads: CSAKGDSNQPQHF. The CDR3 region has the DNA TGCAGCGCCAAGGGGGATAGCAATCAGCCCCAGCATTTT.

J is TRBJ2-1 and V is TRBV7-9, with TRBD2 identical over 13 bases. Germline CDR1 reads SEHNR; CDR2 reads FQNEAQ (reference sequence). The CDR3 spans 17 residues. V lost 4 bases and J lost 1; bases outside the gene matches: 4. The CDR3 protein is CASSSPTSGRSYNEQFF. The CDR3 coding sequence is TGTGCCAGCAGCTCTCCGACTAGCGGGAGGTCCTACAATGAGCAGTTCTTC.

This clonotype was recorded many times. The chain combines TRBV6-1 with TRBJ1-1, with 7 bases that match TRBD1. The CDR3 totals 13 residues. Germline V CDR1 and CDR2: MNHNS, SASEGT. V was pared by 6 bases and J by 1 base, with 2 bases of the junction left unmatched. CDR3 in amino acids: CASRGTANTEAFF. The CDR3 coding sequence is TGTGCCAGCAGGGGGACAGCGAACACTGAAGCTTTCTTT.

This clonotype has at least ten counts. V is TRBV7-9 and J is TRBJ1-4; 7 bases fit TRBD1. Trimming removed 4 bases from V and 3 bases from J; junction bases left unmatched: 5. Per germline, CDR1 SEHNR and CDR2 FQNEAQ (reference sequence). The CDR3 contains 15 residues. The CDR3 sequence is CASSSNRGPNEKLFF. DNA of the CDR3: TGTGCCAGCAGCTCCAACAGGGGACCTAATGAAAAACTGTTTTTT.

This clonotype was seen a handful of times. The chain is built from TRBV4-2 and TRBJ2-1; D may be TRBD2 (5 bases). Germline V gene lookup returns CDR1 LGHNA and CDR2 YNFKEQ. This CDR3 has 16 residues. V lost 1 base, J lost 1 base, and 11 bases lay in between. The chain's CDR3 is CASSQVWSGSYNEQFF. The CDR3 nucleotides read TGTGCCAGCAGCCAAGTTTGGTCGGGGTCCTACAATGAGCAGTTCTTC.